The 32 T cell receptor beta chains in this list originate from one sample, sequenced in a study of cytomegalovirus exposure and HLA in healthy donors (dated by TCRdb to about 2017). The library was prepared using the immunoSEQ multiplex PCR assay. Here the immuneACCESS table is served through TCRdb, limited to in-frame sequences with V and J called. Missing clones are a known gap in these copies; in checked studies unresolved V genes cover under half, and the rest lacks a known reason. For this sample the table gives fewer than 150,000 clones, of which around nine tenths were detected only once. Jointly, the top ten make up roughly 9% of the sample. Sequenced material: PBMCs. These TCRs come from a man aged 18 to 29 in good health and CMV-seropositive.

This clone was observed once. This chain links TRBV2 with TRBJ1-5, with D uncertain. From germline, CDR1 is SNHLY and CDR2 FYNNEI. This CDR3 is 13 amino acids long. The V end lost 3 bases, the J end lost 4 bases, and 7 bases lay between the germline ends. CDR3 in amino acids: CASSERGNQPQHF. The CDR3 bases are TGTGCCAGCAGTGAGAGAGGGAATCAGCCCCAGCATTTT.

The V gene is TRBV2, the J gene TRBJ2-1, with D unclear. CDR3 length: 13 amino acids. Germline values: CDR1 SNHLY, CDR2 FYNNEI. Deletions cut 1 base from V and 4 bases from J, with 5 bases between. CDR3 sequence: CASSEEPYNEQFF. CDR3 sequence (DNA): TGTGCCAGCAGTGAAGAGCCGTACAATGAGCAGTTCTTC.

The V and J genes are TRBV12-2 and TRBJ1-3. TRBV12-2 is flagged as a pseudogene. This CDR3 comprises 17 residues. This chain's CDR3 is CASRLADRGASGNTIYF. CDR3 sequence (DNA): TGTGCAAGTCGCTTAGCGGATCGGGGGGCCTCTGGAAACACCATATATTTT.

The V and J genes are TRBV7-9 and TRBJ1-1; TRBD1 aligns across 7 bases. The germline V gene encodes CDR1 SEHNR and CDR2 FQNEAQ (reference sequence). The CDR3 loop spans 17 amino acids. The V gene end was trimmed by 1 base and the J gene end by 1 base; junction bases not matched to a gene: 9. CDR3 DNA: TGTGCCAGCAGCTTAGAAAGGGGGACAGACAAGAACACTGAAGCTTTCTTT. This codes for CASSLERGTDKNTEAFF. The variable domain in full, completed from reference TRBV7-9 and TRBJ1-1, reads DTGVSQNPRHKITKRGQNVTFRCDPISEHNRLYWYRQTLGQGPEFLTYFQNEAQLEKSRLLSDRFSAERPKGSFSTLEIQRTEQGDSAMYLCASSLERGTDKNTEAFFGQGTRLTVV.

This chain joins TRBV6-5 and TRBJ2-3; TRBD2 agrees at 8 bases. The CDR3 is 14 amino acids. Germline lookup yields CDR1 MNHEY and CDR2 SVGAGI. V lost 10 bases and J lost 2; bases outside the gene matches: 8. This CDR3 is CATQSGGPTDTQYF. For the CDR3, the DNA is TGTGCCACCCAAAGCGGGGGCCCCACAGATACGCAGTATTTT.

The chain employs TRBV5-4 and TRBJ2-6, with D possibly being TRBD2 (6 bases). The CDR3 runs 18 residues. Trimming shortened V by 0 bases and J by 0 bases, and 13 bases separated the two germline ends. Germline CDR1 is SGHNT and CDR2 is YYREEE (reference sequence). The chain's CDR3 is CASSLVGGKGSGANVLTF. The CDR3, as DNA: TGTGCCAGCAGCTTGGTTGGGGGGAAGGGCTCTGGGGCCAACGTCCTGACTTTC.

This sequence joins TRBV6-5 and TRBJ2-3; D ambiguous. The germline CDR1 and CDR2 sequences are MNHEY and SVGAGI. V was cut by 10 bases and J by 4 bases, with 6 bases left in between. This CDR3 is 10 amino acids long. CDR3 residues: CATEADTQYF. The DNA for the CDR3 is TGTGCCACCGAGGCAGATACGCAGTATTTT.

This chain links TRBV14 with TRBJ1-3; D remains unclear. The germline V gene encodes CDR1 SGHDN and CDR2 FVKESK. The CDR3 contains 17 residues. V was cut by 4 bases and J by 0 bases, with 16 bases left in between. In DNA, the CDR3 is TGTGCCAGCAGCCCGGTCTACAGCCTATTCTCTGGAAACACCATATATTTT. It encodes CASSPVYSLFSGNTIYF.

The chain combines TRBV7-2 with TRBJ2-1; 8 bases align to TRBD1. Germline V gene lookup returns CDR1 SGHTA and CDR2 FQGNSA. This CDR3 has 15 amino acids. Trimming at V came to 2 bases and at J to 5 bases, leaving 5 bases not matched to a gene. CDR3 sequence: CASSLWQGANNEQFF. In DNA, the CDR3 is TGTGCCAGCAGCTTATGGCAGGGGGCAAACAATGAGCAGTTCTTC.

V and J are TRBV6-1 and TRBJ1-2; TRBD1 agrees at 7 bases. The V gene's germline CDR1 is MNHNS and CDR2 SASEGT. The CDR3 contains 14 residues. J lost 8 bases, V lost 4 bases, and 10 bases had no gene match. The CDR3 DNA is TGTGCCAGCAGTGTAGACAGGGAGGAGGAAGGCTACACCTTC. Its protein is CASSVDREEEGYTF.

In its sample, this clone was seen a few times. The chain is built from TRBV4-2 and TRBJ2-2, with TRBD2 as a possible D gene (5 bases). Germline-derived CDR1 and CDR2 are LGHNA and YNFKEQ. V gave up 3 bases and J gave up 5 bases, with 19 bases separating them. The CDR3 has 17 amino acids. This CDR3 reads CASSQETAASGTGELFF. CDR3 nucleotides: TGTGCCAGCAGCCAGGAAACAGCGGCATCGGGAACCGGGGAGCTGTTTTTT.

This chain joins TRBV5-4 and TRBJ2-5; 7 bases are shared with TRBD2. The CDR3 loop spans 14 amino acids. The J segment lost 2 bases and the V segment lost 4 bases, leaving 5 bases of the junction unmatched. Per germline, CDR1 SGHNT and CDR2 YYREEE (reference sequence). DNA of the CDR3: TGTGCCAGCAGCGACGGGAGGTCTCAAGAGACCCAGTACTTC. Translating gives CASSDGRSQETQYF.

This clone was observed a few times. The chain carries TRBV10-1 and TRBJ2-3; 7 bases map to TRBD1. J lost 3 bases, V lost 6 bases, and 6 bases had no gene match. The CDR3 length is 14 residues. CDR1 is WNHNN, CDR2 SYGVQD, per germline (reference sequence). CDR3: CASSRDRRTDTQYF. The CDR3 DNA follows: TGCGCCAGCAGCCGGGACAGACGGACAGATACGCAGTATTTT.

The rearrangement uses TRBV10-3 and TRBJ2-1, with 8 bases aligning to TRBD1. J gave up 7 bases and V 6 bases, and 11 bases lay outside the gene matches. The CDR3 runs 15 residues. The germline V gene encodes CDR1 ENHRY and CDR2 SYGVKD. CDR3: CAISAGGLPRNEQFF. Here the CDR3 DNA reads TGTGCCATCAGCGCAGGGGGCCTGCCCCGGAATGAGCAGTTCTTC.

The rearrangement links TRBV19 to TRBJ1-2; 8 nucleotides agree with TRBD1. The V gene's germline CDR1 is LNHDA and CDR2 SQIVND (reference sequence). Losses at the gene ends were 3 bases for V and 8 bases for J; bases not matched to a gene: 11. The CDR3 length is 15 residues. In DNA form, the CDR3 reads TGTGCCAGTAGTATTTCGGTCAGGGGGCCACGGGGCTACACCTTC. It codes for CASSISVRGPRGYTF.

A word on this clone: The sample holds other DNA sequences that translate to the same CDR3. CDR3 DNA sequence: TGTGCCAGCAGTCCGACACTGAACACTGAAGCTTTCTTT. This encodes CASSPTLNTEAFF. V usage is TRBV2 and J usage is TRBJ1-1; D remains ambiguous. Germline CDR1 and CDR2: SNHLY and FYNNEI. The CDR3 covers 13 residues. Trimming took off 5 bases at V and 0 bases at J, with 7 bases between the two ends.

The rearrangement joins TRBV27 to TRBJ2-7, with 10 bases lining up with TRBD2. Germline assignment: CDR1 MNHEY and CDR2 SMNVEV (reference sequence). The V gene end was trimmed by 9 bases and the J gene end by 2 bases; junction bases not matched to a gene: 4. The CDR3 has 13 residues. CDR3 residues: CASASGGPYEQYF. The CDR3 DNA follows: TGTGCCAGTGCTAGCGGGGGACCCTACGAGCAGTACTTC.

CDR3 bases: TGTGCCAGCTCGCCAAAGGGACAGACGTACGACACTGAAGCTTTCTTT. This sequence encodes CASSPKGQTYDTEAFF. The V and J genes are TRBV18 and TRBJ1-1; 7 bases agree with TRBD1. The germline V gene encodes CDR1 KGHSH and CDR2 LQKENI. V shed 6 bases, J shed 3 bases, and the junction held 13 bases outside the gene matches. The CDR3 covers 16 residues. The whole variable domain, remainder taken from reference TRBV18 and TRBJ1-1, is NAGVMQNPRHLVRRRGQEARLRCSPMKGHSHVYWYRQLPEEGLKFMVYLQKENIIDESGMPKERFSAEFPKEGPSILRIQQVVRGDSAAYFCASSPKGQTYDTEAFFGQGTRLTVV.

The rearrangement uses TRBV29-1 and TRBJ1-5; D is perhaps TRBD1 (5 bases). V lost 5 bases and J 6 bases, leaving 11 bases between the germline ends. Looked up from germline, CDR1 is SQVTM and CDR2 is ANQGSEA. The CDR3 covers 12 residues. CDR3 in DNA: TGCAGCGTTCGGGGGAAAACTCAGCCCCAGCATTTT. Protein product: CSVRGKTQPQHF.

The rearrangement joins TRBV19 to TRBJ1-1; 7 positions match TRBD1. The V segment lost 3 bases and the J segment 1 base; nucleotides outside the gene matches: 2. The CDR3 contains 14 residues. Germline CDR1 reads LNHDA; CDR2 reads SQIVND (reference sequence). The CDR3 DNA sequence: TGTGCCAGTAGTATCAGGGGGAGGAACACTGAAGCTTTCTTT. It yields the protein CASSIRGRNTEAFF.

The V gene is TRBV4-2, the J gene TRBJ2-1; 11 bases fit TRBD2. Germline values: CDR1 LGHNA, CDR2 YNFKEQ. The ends lost 0 bases at V and 7 bases at J; junction bases unmatched: 8. This CDR3 comprises 17 residues. The chain's CDR3 is CASSQESLLAGENEQFF. CDR3 nucleotides: TGTGCCAGCAGCCAAGAGAGCCTACTAGCGGGAGAGAATGAGCAGTTCTTC.

The chain joins TRBV7-2 to TRBJ2-1; D uncertain. The CDR3 sequence is 13 residues long. Trimming removed 4 bases at V and 11 bases at J, with 15 bases between. Germline V gene data show CDR1 as SGHTA and CDR2 as FQGNSA. Here the CDR3 reads CASSYLVVGKQFF. CDR3 nucleotide sequence: TGTGCCAGCAGCTACCTTGTGGTGGGCAAGCAGTTCTTC.

The chain combines TRBV7-6 with TRBJ2-5; D is perhaps TRBD2 (6 bases). Deletions cut 5 bases from V and 2 bases from J, with 15 bases between. The CDR3 is 15 residues long. Germline loops: CDR1 SGHVS, CDR2 FNYEAQ. CDR3 bases: TGTGCCAGCAGCCCCCAGCCCGGGACTCAAGAGACCCAGTACTTC. It encodes CASSPQPGTQETQYF. Drawing the rest from reference TRBV7-6 and TRBJ2-5, the complete variable domain is GAGVSQSPRYKVTKRGQDVALRCDPISGHVSLYWYRQALGQGPEFLTYFNYEAQQDKSGLPNDRFSAERPEGSISTLTIQRTEQRDSAMYRCASSPQPGTQETQYFGPGTRLLVL.

V is TRBV15 and J is TRBJ2-5, with 7 bases fitting TRBD2. V was pared by 1 base and J by 5 bases, with 4 bases of the junction left unmatched. CDR1 is LNHNV and CDR2 is YYDKDF in the germline V gene (reference sequence). CDR3 length: 14 residues. CDR3 in DNA: TGTGCCACCAGCAGAGTGGGGGGGTGGGAGACCCAGTACTTC. Its protein is CATSRVGGWETQYF.

The chain links TRBV11-1 to TRBJ2-2; 10 bases align to TRBD2. Germline CDR1 is SGHAT and CDR2 is FQDESV (reference sequence). The CDR3 contains 15 residues. The V segment lost 5 bases and the J segment 5 bases; nucleotides outside the gene matches: 5. In DNA form, the CDR3 reads TGTGCCAGCAGCACCCTGACTAGCGGGACCGGGGAGCTGTTTTTT. Protein: CASSTLTSGTGELFF.

This chain joins TRBV28 and TRBJ1-1; tentative D call: TRBD1 (6 bases). V dropped 2 bases and J dropped 5 bases, with 12 bases sitting between them. CDR3 length: 14 residues. Germline CDR1 MDHEN, CDR2 SYDVKM. This chain's CDR3 is CASSLDQGRTEAFF. The CDR3 region has the DNA TGTGCCAGCAGTTTAGACCAGGGGCGGACTGAAGCTTTCTTT.

This rearrangement joins TRBV10-2 to TRBJ1-2; perhaps TRBD1 as D (5 bases). V was clipped by 2 bases and J by 3 bases, with 13 bases between them. In germline, CDR1 is WSHSY, CDR2 SAAADI. The CDR3 totals 15 residues. CDR3: CASSEIGAGYYGYTF. CDR3 DNA sequence: TGCGCCAGCAGTGAGATCGGGGCGGGGTACTATGGCTACACCTTC.

The V and J genes are TRBV6-5 and TRBJ2-7; D is perhaps TRBD1 (5 bases). The V end lost 2 bases, the J end lost 3 bases, and 8 bases lay between the germline ends. Germline values: CDR1 MNHEY, CDR2 SVGAGI. The CDR3 has 13 amino acids. The CDR3 loop reads CASSYGASYEQYF. CDR3 DNA: TGTGCCAGCAGTTACGGGGCAAGCTACGAGCAGTACTTC.

The rearrangement links TRBV11-3 to TRBJ2-1; 9 bases align to TRBD2. In germline, CDR1 is SGHNT, CDR2 YENEEA. This CDR3 is built from 13 residues. The V and J ends lost 5 bases and 9 bases, in that order; junction bases with no gene match: 5. This CDR3 is CASSGILAGEQFF. Written as DNA, the CDR3 is TGTGCCAGCAGCGGAATACTAGCGGGTGAGCAGTTCTTC.

The chain joins TRBV28 to TRBJ1-4; no clear D gene. The CDR3 is 11 amino acids. From germline, CDR1 is MDHEN and CDR2 SYDVKM. V lost 4 bases and J lost 8, with 5 bases in between. The CDR3, as DNA: TGTGCCAGCAGTTCGGGGGAAAAACTGTTTTTT. It encodes CASSSGEKLFF.

On this clone itself: The junction does not match germline at one end; this may be a read error. This sequence joins TRBV7-6 and TRBJ1-1; no clear D. The CDR3 contains 13 residues. Germline values: CDR1 SGHVS, CDR2 FNYEAQ. This chain's CDR3 is CASSFGEDTEAFF. The CDR3 nucleotides are TGTGCCAGTAGCTTTGGGGAGGATACCGAAGCTTTCTTT.

Concerning this clone: Other nucleotide sequences in the sample specify the same CDR3. The CDR3: CASSLDRANYGYTF. In nucleotides, the CDR3 is TGCGCCAGCAGCTTAGACAGGGCTAACTATGGCTACACCTTC. This rearrangement joins TRBV5-1 to TRBJ1-2, with TRBD1 matching over 7 bases. J gave up 0 bases and V 2 bases, and 1 base lay outside the gene matches. CDR1 is SGHRS and CDR2 is YFSETQ in the germline V gene. The CDR3 has 14 residues.